The entry that follows covers one TCR beta chain sequence. These data belong to a study of T cell changes during pregnancy in multiple sclerosis. The data were produced by immunoSEQ multiplex PCR, yet TCRdb's version contains in-frame clones alone and is incomplete. The data show about 77,000 clones, more than 85% seen once. The CDR3 is 10 residues long. V was shortened by 6 bases and J by 12 bases, with 6 bases between the two germline ends. The germline gives CDR1 LNHDA, CDR2 SQIVND (reference sequence). Specimen: peripheral blood, collected after pregnancy. The receptor was derived from a female donor in good health, enrolled as a control in a pregnancy study. The chain carries TRBV19 and TRBJ1-6; no clear D gene. CDR3 sequence: CASRGGPLHF. The CDR3 region has the DNA TGTGCCAGTAGGGGAGGACCCCTCCACTTT.